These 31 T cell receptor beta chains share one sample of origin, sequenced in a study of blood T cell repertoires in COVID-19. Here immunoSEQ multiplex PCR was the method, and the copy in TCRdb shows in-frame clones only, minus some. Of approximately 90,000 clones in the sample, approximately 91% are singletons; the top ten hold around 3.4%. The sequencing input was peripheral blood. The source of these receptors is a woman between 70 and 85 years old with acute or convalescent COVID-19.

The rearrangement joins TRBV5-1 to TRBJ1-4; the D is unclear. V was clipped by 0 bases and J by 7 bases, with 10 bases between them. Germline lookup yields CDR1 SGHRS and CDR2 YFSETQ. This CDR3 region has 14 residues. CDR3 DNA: TGCGCCAGCAGCTTGGGTACTAGAGCTGAAAAACTGTTTTTT. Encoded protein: CASSLGTRAEKLFF.

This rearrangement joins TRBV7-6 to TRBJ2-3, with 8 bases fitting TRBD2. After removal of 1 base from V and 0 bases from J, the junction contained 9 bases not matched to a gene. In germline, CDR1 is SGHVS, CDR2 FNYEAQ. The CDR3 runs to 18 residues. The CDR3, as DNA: TGTGCCAGCAGCTTAGTCCCTAGCGGGTTAACTAGCACAGATACGCAGTATTTT. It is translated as CASSLVPSGLTSTDTQYF.

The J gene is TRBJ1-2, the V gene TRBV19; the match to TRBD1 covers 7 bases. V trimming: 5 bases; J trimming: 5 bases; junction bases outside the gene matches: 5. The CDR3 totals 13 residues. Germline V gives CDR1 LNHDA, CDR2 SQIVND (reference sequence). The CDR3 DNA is TGTGCCAGTAGTCCCCAGGGACAGTATGGCTACACCTTC. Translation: CASSPQGQYGYTF.

The CDR3 sequence is CASSLGGLVGYEQYF. As DNA, the CDR3 is TGTGCCAGCAGCTTAGGGGGACTAGTTGGTTACGAGCAGTACTTC. The chain carries TRBV7-2 and TRBJ2-7, with 8 bases fitting TRBD2. Germline loops: CDR1 SGHTA, CDR2 FQGNSA. This CDR3 is 15 amino acids long. The J segment lost 4 bases and the V segment lost 1 base, leaving 6 bases of the junction unmatched.

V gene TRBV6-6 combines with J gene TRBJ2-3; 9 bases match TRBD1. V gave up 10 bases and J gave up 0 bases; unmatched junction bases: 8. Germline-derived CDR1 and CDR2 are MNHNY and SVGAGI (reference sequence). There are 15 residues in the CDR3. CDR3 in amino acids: CATTGQGGSTDTQYF. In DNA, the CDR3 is TGTGCCACAACGGGACAGGGCGGTAGCACAGATACGCAGTATTTT.

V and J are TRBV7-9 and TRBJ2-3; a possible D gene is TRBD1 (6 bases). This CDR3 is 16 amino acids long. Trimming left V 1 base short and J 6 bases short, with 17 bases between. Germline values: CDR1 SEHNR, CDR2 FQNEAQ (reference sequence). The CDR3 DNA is TGTGCCAGCAGCTTAGGGTGGGACACCCCCATTGATACGCAGTATTTT. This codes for CASSLGWDTPIDTQYF.

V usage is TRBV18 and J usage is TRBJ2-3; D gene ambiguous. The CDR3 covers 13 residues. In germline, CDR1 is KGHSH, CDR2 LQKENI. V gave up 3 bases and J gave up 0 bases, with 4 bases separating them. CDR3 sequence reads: CASSPQSTDTQYF. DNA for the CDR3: TGTGCCAGCTCACCTCAGAGCACAGATACGCAGTATTTT.

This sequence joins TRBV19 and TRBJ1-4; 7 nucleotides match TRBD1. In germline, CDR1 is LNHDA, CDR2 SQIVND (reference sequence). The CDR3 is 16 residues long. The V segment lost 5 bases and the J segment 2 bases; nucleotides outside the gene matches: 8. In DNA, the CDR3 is TGTGCCAGTAGTCAATTAAAACAGGGGACTAATGAAAAACTGTTTTTT. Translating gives CASSQLKQGTNEKLFF.

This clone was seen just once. The CDR3 nucleotides are TGTGCCAGCAGCTCGACGGGGGGCGCGGGTGCAGCTTTCTTT. Translation: CASSSTGGAGAAFF. This sequence joins TRBV7-9 and TRBJ1-1, with a weak D call TRBD1 (6 bases). The CDR3 consists of 14 residues. V shed 4 bases and J shed 10 bases, with 19 bases lying between them. Per the germline V gene, CDR1 is SEHNR and CDR2 is FQNEAQ (reference sequence).

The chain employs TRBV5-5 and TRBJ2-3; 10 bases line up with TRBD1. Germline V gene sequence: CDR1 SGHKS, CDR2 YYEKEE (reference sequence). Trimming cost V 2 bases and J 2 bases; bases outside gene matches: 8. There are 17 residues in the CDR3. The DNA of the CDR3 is TGTGCCAGCAGCTTATCCGGGACAGGGGCCAACACAGATACGCAGTATTTT. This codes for CASSLSGTGANTDTQYF.

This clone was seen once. CDR3: CASSLRRDQYF. In nucleotides, the CDR3 is TGTGCCAGCAGTTTACGTCGAGACCAGTACTTC. The V call is TRBV28, the J call TRBJ2-5; D is ambiguous. CDR1 is MDHEN, CDR2 SYDVKM, per germline. Trimming removed 2 bases at V and 10 bases at J, with 8 bases between. The CDR3 spans 11 residues.

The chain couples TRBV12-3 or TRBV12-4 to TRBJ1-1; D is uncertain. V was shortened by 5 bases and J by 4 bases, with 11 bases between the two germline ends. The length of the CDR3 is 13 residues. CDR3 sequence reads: CASSPWRVTEAFF. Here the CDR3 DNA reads TGTGCCAGCAGTCCCTGGAGGGTCACTGAAGCTTTCTTT.

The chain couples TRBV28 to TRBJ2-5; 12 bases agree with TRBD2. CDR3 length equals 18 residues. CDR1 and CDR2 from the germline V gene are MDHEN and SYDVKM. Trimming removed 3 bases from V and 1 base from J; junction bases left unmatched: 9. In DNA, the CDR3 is TGTGCCAGCAGTTTGGGTGCACTAGCGGGGGGTATCCAAGAGACCCAGTACTTC. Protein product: CASSLGALAGGIQETQYF.

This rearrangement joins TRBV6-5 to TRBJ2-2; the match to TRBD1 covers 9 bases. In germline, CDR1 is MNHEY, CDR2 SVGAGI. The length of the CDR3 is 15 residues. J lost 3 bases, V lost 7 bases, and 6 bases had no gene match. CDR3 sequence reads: CASTMDRGYTGELFF. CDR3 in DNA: TGTGCCAGCACAATGGACAGGGGATACACCGGGGAGCTGTTTTTT.

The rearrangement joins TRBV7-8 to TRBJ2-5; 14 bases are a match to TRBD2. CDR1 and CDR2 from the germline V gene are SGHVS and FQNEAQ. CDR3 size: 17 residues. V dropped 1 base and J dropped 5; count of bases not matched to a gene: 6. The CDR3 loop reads CASSLGRLAGGLETQYF. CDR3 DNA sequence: TGTGCCAGCAGCTTAGGGAGACTAGCGGGAGGGCTGGAGACCCAGTACTTC.

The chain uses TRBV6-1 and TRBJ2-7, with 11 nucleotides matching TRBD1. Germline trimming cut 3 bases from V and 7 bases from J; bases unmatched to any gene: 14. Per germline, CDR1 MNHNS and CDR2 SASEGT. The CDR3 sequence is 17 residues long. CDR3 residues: CASSDLYRDRGSGEQYV. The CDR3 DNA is TGTGCCAGCAGTGATCTCTACCGGGACAGGGGGTCAGGTGAGCAGTACGTC.

The CDR3 spells CASSSGGLSYEQYF. The CDR3 region has the DNA TGTGCCAGCTCGTCGGGAGGACTATCCTACGAGCAGTACTTC. This chain connects TRBV7-9 to TRBJ2-7; 7 nucleotides align to TRBD2. V lost 8 bases to trimming and J lost 1 base; unmatched junction nucleotides: 8. The CDR3 length is 14 residues. The V gene's germline CDR1 is SEHNR and CDR2 FQNEAQ (reference sequence).

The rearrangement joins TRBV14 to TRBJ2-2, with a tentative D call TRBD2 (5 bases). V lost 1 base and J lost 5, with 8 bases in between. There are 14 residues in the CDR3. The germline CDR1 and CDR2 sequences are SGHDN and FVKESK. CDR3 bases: TGTGCCAGCAGCCAAGCTCGGAGGACCGGGGAGCTGTTTTTT. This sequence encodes CASSQARRTGELFF.

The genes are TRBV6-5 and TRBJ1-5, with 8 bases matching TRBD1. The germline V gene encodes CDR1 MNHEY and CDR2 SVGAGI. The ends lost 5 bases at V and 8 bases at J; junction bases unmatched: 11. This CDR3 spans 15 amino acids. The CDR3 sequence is CASSKYGTGEEPQHF. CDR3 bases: TGTGCCAGCAGTAAATATGGGACAGGAGAGGAGCCCCAGCATTTT.

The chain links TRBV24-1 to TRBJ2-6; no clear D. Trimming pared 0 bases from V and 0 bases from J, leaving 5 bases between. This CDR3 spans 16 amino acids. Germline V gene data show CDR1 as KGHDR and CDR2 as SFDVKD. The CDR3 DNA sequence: TGTGCCACCAGTGATTTGGGCGGCTCTGGGGCCAACGTCCTGACTTTC. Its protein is CATSDLGGSGANVLTF.

The CDR3 reads CASSQEAQAGGYTF. DNA for the CDR3: TGTGCCAGCAGCCAAGAGGCACAGGCTGGTGGCTACACCTTC. The gene calls are TRBV3-1 (or the pseudogene TRBV3-2) and TRBJ1-2, with a weak D call TRBD1 (5 bases). This CDR3 region has 14 residues. With 0 bases removed from V and 7 bases from J, the gap between germline ends came to 12 bases. Per the germline V gene, CDR1 is LGHDT and CDR2 is YNNKEL (reference sequence).

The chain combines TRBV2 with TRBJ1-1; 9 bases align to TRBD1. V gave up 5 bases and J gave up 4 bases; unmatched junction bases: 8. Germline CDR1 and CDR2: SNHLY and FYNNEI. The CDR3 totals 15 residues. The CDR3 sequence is CASSRDRVLGTEAFF. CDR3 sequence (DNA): TGTGCCAGCAGTCGGGACAGGGTTTTGGGCACTGAAGCTTTCTTT. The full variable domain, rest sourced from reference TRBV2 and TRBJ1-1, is EPEVTQTPSHQVTQMGQEVILRCVPISNHLYFYWYRQILGQKVEFLVSFYNNEISEKSEIFDDQFSVERPDGSNFTLKIRSTKLEDSAMYFCASSRDRVLGTEAFFGQGTRLTVV.

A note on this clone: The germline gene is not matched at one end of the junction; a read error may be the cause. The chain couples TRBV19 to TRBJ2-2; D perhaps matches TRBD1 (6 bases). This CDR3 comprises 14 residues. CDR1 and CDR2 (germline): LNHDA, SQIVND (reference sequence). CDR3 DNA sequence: TGTGCCAGTAGTGTAGACAGGTCTTCCGGGGAGCTGTTTTTT. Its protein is CASSVDRSSGELFF.

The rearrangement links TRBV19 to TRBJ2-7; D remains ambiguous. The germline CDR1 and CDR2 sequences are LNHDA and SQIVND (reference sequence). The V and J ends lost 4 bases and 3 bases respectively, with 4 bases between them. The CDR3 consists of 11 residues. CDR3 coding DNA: TGTGCCAGTAGTAGCGGCTACGAGCAGTACTTC. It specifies CASSSGYEQYF.

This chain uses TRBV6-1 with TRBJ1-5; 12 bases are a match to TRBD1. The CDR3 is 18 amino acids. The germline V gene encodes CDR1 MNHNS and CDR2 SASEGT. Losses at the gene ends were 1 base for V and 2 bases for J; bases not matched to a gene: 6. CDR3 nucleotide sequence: TGTGCCAGCAGTGAAGTGAGGGACAGGGGGCGCGGCAATCAGCCCCAGCATTTT. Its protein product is CASSEVRDRGRGNQPQHF.

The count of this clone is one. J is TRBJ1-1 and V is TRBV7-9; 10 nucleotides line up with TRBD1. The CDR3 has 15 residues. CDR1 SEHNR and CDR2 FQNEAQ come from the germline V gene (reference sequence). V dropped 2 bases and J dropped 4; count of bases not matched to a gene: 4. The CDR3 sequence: CASSLRGQGSTEAFF. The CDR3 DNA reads TGTGCCAGCAGCTTAAGGGGACAGGGGAGCACTGAAGCTTTCTTT.

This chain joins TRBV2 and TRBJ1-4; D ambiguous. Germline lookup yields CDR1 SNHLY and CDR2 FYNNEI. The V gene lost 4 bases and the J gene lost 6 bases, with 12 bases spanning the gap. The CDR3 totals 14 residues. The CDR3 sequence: CASSVRRVYEKLFF. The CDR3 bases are TGTGCCAGCAGTGTTCGGCGGGTTTATGAAAAACTGTTTTTT.

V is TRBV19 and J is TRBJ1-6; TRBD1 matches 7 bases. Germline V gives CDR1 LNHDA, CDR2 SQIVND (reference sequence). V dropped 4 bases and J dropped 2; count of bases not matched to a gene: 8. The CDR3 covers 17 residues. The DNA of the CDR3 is TGTGCCAGTAGTAGAGAGGGACAGCTCACCTATAATTCACCCCTCCACTTT. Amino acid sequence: CASSREGQLTYNSPLHF.

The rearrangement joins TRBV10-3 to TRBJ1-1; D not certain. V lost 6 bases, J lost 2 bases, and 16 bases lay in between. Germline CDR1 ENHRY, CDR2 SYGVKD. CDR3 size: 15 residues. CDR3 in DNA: TGTGCCATCAGAGAGACAAGTCCACTAAACACTGAAGCTTTCTTT. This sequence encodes CAIRETSPLNTEAFF.

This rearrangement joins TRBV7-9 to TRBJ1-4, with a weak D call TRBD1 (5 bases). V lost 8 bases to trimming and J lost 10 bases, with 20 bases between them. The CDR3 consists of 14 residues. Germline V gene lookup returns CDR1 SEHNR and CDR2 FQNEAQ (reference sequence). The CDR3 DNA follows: TGTGCCAGCGCCCGACAGACCGGTACAGGAAAACTGTTTTTT. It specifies CASARQTGTGKLFF.

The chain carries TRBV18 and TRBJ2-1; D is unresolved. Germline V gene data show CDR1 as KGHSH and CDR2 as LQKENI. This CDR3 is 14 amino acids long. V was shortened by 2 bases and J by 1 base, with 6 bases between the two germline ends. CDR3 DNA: TGTGCCAGCTCACCAACTCCATCCTACAATGAGCAGTTCTTC. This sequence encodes CASSPTPSYNEQFF.